The rows below give T cell receptor beta chains drawn from one sample of a study of blood T cell repertoires in COVID-19. Method: immunoSEQ multiplex PCR; TCRdb's copy keeps in-frame clones and lacks some. The sample shows around 88,000 clones, 90% of them seen only once. The specimen was peripheral blood. These receptors all stem from a man aged 60-69 years with acute or convalescent COVID-19. Both conserved end residues are trimmed from each CDR3.

v_gene: TRBV5-1; j_gene: TRBJ1-4; CDR3aa: ASSPKGATSGATNEKLF
v_gene: TRBV19; j_gene: TRBJ2-1; CDR3aa: ATATVPRGGEQF
v_gene: TRBV5-4; j_gene: TRBJ2-3; CDR3aa: ASSKGQGTDTQY
v_gene: TRBV19; j_gene: TRBJ1-5; CDR3aa: ATEDWYSNQPQH
v_gene: TRBV11-2; j_gene: TRBJ1-1; CDR3aa: ASDQGLMNTEAF
v_gene: TRBV6-1; j_gene: TRBJ2-1; CDR3aa: ASSAEAGGGSYNEQF
v_gene: TRBV6-5; j_gene: TRBJ2-1; CDR3aa: ASSYRGTPPYNEQF
v_gene: TRBV6-2/TRBV6-3; j_gene: TRBJ2-5; CDR3aa: ASSTPRTSLGETQY
v_gene: TRBV5-1; j_gene: TRBJ2-2; CDR3aa: ASSQNTGELF
v_gene: TRBV10-3; j_gene: TRBJ2-1; CDR3aa: AISTSFNEQF
v_gene: TRBV28; j_gene: TRBJ2-3; CDR3aa: ASSPADRGDTDTQY
v_gene: TRBV5-1; j_gene: TRBJ1-2; CDR3aa: ASSLRVTEGAEGYT
v_gene: TRBV6-1; j_gene: TRBJ1-6; CDR3aa: ASSERGSPLH
v_gene: TRBV7-2; j_gene: TRBJ1-1; CDR3aa: ASSDPRQGSAAAF
v_gene: TRBV5-1; j_gene: TRBJ2-7; CDR3aa: ASSLRLAGTYEQY
v_gene: TRBV28; j_gene: TRBJ1-5; CDR3aa: ASRKRQVLGPQH
v_gene: TRBV11-3; j_gene: TRBJ1-3; CDR3aa: ASSLVRGSGNTIY
v_gene: TRBV5-1; j_gene: TRBJ1-4; CDR3aa: ASSNPTEEKLF
v_gene: TRBV11-3; j_gene: TRBJ2-1; CDR3aa: ASSTHRGLEQF
v_gene: TRBV19; j_gene: TRBJ1-5; CDR3aa: ASSTDTLDRIAIYSNQPQH
v_gene: TRBV5-1; j_gene: TRBJ2-1; CDR3aa: ASSLDSSYNEQF
v_gene: TRBV25-1; j_gene: TRBJ2-3; CDR3aa: ASTALAGNTDTQY
v_gene: TRBV10-2; j_gene: TRBJ2-1; CDR3aa: ASSDPIRSSYNEQF
v_gene: TRBV30; j_gene: TRBJ2-1; CDR3aa: AWSVSSMNEQF
v_gene: TRBV9; j_gene: TRBJ1-2; CDR3aa: ASSSRQGGSYGYT
v_gene: TRBV5-8; j_gene: TRBJ1-5; CDR3aa: ASSRTGGRHQPQH
v_gene: TRBV7-2; j_gene: TRBJ1-5; CDR3aa: ASSPGNGYNQPQH
v_gene: TRBV19; j_gene: TRBJ2-3; CDR3aa: ASSLTRDTSTDTQY
v_gene: TRBV6-1; j_gene: TRBJ2-2; CDR3aa: ASSEVTSGQERGTGELF
v_gene: TRBV7-8; j_gene: TRBJ2-3; CDR3aa: ASSLTLSGRDTQY
v_gene: TRBV30; j_gene: TRBJ2-1; CDR3aa: AWSVWGRESSYNEQF
v_gene: TRBV11-2; j_gene: TRBJ2-5; CDR3aa: ASSFILAGRETQY
v_gene: TRBV29-1; j_gene: TRBJ1-1; CDR3aa: SVDLANTEAF
v_gene: TRBV19; j_gene: TRBJ1-1; CDR3aa: ASSIQGARYTEAF
v_gene: TRBV28; j_gene: TRBJ1-2; CDR3aa: ASSSPGRNGYT
v_gene: TRBV29-1; j_gene: TRBJ1-1; CDR3aa: SVGHPRPDGNTEAF
v_gene: TRBV2; j_gene: TRBJ1-1; CDR3aa: ASIPGDGTEAF
v_gene: TRBV27; j_gene: TRBJ2-1; CDR3aa: ASSPGLRSEQF
v_gene: TRBV28; j_gene: TRBJ1-5; CDR3aa: ASSRLGTVGYNQPQH
v_gene: TRBV10-3; j_gene: TRBJ2-7; CDR3aa: AIRETGGGGEQY
v_gene: TRBV6-2/TRBV6-3; j_gene: TRBJ2-3; CDR3aa: ASSYTREGPQADTQY